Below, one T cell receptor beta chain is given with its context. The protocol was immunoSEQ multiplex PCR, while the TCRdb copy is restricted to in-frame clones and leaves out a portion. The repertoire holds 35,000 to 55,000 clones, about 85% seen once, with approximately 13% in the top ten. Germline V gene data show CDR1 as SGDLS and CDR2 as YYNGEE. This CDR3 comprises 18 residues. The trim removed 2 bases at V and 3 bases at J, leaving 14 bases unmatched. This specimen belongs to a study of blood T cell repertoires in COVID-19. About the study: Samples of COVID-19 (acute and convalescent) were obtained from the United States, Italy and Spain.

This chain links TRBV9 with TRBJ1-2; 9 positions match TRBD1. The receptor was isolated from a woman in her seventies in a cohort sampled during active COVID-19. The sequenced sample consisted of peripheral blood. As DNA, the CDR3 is TGTGCCAGCAGCGTCGCCCCAGAGACAGGGGGGGACCACTATGGCTACACCTTC. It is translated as CASSVAPETGGDHYGYTF.